This T cell receptor beta chain comes out of a study of cytomegalovirus exposure and HLA in healthy donors. The wider study: Earlier work reported 100 million or so unique TCR beta sequences from roughly 180 million T cells. Study-wide results and caveats: The study carried out a later analysis of TCR beta sequences. It associated approximately 16,000 of them with specific HLA alleles at a false discovery rate of 0.05.

Remarks on this clone: No antigen is known for it.

The CDR3 length is 13 residues. V lost 5 bases to trimming and J lost 3 bases, with 7 bases between them. Germline V CDR1 and CDR2: MDHEN, SYDVKM. The PCR made use of 60 Vbeta and 13 Jbeta primers. The assay was immunoSEQ multiplex PCR, and TCRdb's table has in-frame clones only and misses some. Of just over 200,000 clones in the sample, more than 65% were seen once. This sequence originates from a man between 45 and 60 years old in good health and CMV-seronegative. Input material: PBMCs. This chain uses TRBV28 with TRBJ1-4, with D uncertain. The CDR3 region has the DNA TGTGCCAGCAGTACGAGAGCTAATGAAAAACTGTTTTTT. This gives the protein CASSTRANEKLFF.